The clone carrying this TCR beta chain was detected once. The antigen is not known. The record originates from a study of long-term antiretroviral therapy in people with HIV. The study's findings and limits: Data on ART adherence, viral resistance or therapy changes were unavailable. Pre-ART expanded clones dominated the repertoire at every time point.

The CDR3 totals 15 residues. Survey-level immunoSEQ v3.0 assays were run. Produced via immunoSEQ multiplex PCR; TCRdb's table is partial and in-frame only. The table lists 30,000 to 40,000 clones, around 94% of them singletons, with 3% to 4% in the top ten. The sequencing here drew on unsorted PBMCs, taken more than 5 years after starting antiretroviral therapy. This TCR came from a woman between 45 and 60 years old with HIV. The J gene is TRBJ2-7, the V gene TRBV12-2. TRBV12-2 is described as a pseudogene. This CDR3 reads CASRFSSRASYEQYF. Written as DNA, the CDR3 is TGTGCAAGTCGCTTCTCTTCCAGAGCCTCCTACGAGCAGTACTTC.